The rows below give T cell receptor beta chains drawn from one sample of a study of blood T cell repertoires in COVID-19. Profiled with immunoSEQ multiplex PCR; TCRdb holds only in-frame clones, not every one. The table has 200,000 to 250,000 clones, about 89% seen once. Sequenced material: peripheral blood. The receptors derive from a woman aged 55 to 70 who had recovered from COVID-19. Both conserved end residues are part of each CDR3. For some rows the clone size is stated as once, few or many, or as a class when expanded; others skip it.

abundance: NA
v_gene: TRBV6-2/TRBV6-3
j_gene: TRBJ2-1
CDR3aa: CASSSTSGGEQFF

abundance: NA
v_gene: TRBV9
j_gene: TRBJ2-5
CDR3aa: CASGEGASQETQYF

abundance: NA
v_gene: TRBV7-3
j_gene: TRBJ2-2
CDR3aa: CASSLRSRGFGELFF

abundance: NA
v_gene: TRBV4-2
j_gene: TRBJ2-2
CDR3aa: CASSPAGQALNTGELFF

abundance: NA
v_gene: TRBV19
j_gene: TRBJ2-5
CDR3aa: CASSILSHWGGRRTQYF

abundance: NA
v_gene: TRBV6-5
j_gene: TRBJ1-6
CDR3aa: CASRWANSPLHF

abundance: NA
v_gene: TRBV19
j_gene: TRBJ2-1
CDR3aa: CASSVGLAGGLEDEQFF

abundance: NA
v_gene: TRBV7-9
j_gene: TRBJ1-3
CDR3aa: CASSPTRTQGNTIYF

abundance: NA
v_gene: TRBV28
j_gene: TRBJ1-1
CDR3aa: CASIPGDRVLTEAFF

abundance: NA
v_gene: TRBV7-2
j_gene: TRBJ2-7
CDR3aa: CASSYLAGGPYEQYF

abundance: once
v_gene: TRBV7-9
j_gene: TRBJ2-3
CDR3aa: CASSKLSSTDTQYF

abundance: NA
v_gene: TRBV6-5
j_gene: TRBJ2-7
CDR3aa: CATHGRTGIYEQYF

abundance: NA
v_gene: TRBV28
j_gene: TRBJ1-5
CDR3aa: CASGYQPQHF

abundance: NA
v_gene: TRBV7-3
j_gene: TRBJ2-1
CDR3aa: CASSSYGTFSYNEQFF

abundance: NA
v_gene: TRBV7-2
j_gene: TRBJ2-2
CDR3aa: CASSPGGLAGGELFF

abundance: NA
v_gene: TRBV11-2
j_gene: TRBJ2-1
CDR3aa: CASSATSGEQFF

abundance: NA
v_gene: TRBV27
j_gene: TRBJ1-1
CDR3aa: CASSFRGGTEAFF

abundance: NA
v_gene: TRBV7-3
j_gene: TRBJ1-3
CDR3aa: CASSAPDRGAGNTIYF

abundance: NA
v_gene: TRBV19
j_gene: TRBJ2-2
CDR3aa: CASSPSLGRGVTGELFF

abundance: few
v_gene: TRBV28
j_gene: TRBJ1-5
CDR3aa: CASLQGAAANQPQHF

abundance: NA
v_gene: TRBV6-5
j_gene: TRBJ1-4
CDR3aa: CASSYSGNYNEKLFF

abundance: few
v_gene: TRBV7-2
j_gene: TRBJ1-5
CDR3aa: CASSSQGTQPQHF

abundance: NA
v_gene: TRBV5-1
j_gene: TRBJ1-2
CDR3aa: CASSLGEGSSPYGYTF

abundance: NA
v_gene: TRBV4-3
j_gene: TRBJ1-2
CDR3aa: CASSQDSGLLTSGYTF

abundance: NA
v_gene: TRBV11-3
j_gene: TRBJ2-1
CDR3aa: CASSTQGNEQFF

abundance: NA
v_gene: TRBV5-4
j_gene: TRBJ1-2
CDR3aa: CASSFSGQGNYGYTF

abundance: NA
v_gene: TRBV10-3
j_gene: TRBJ1-3
CDR3aa: CAISVRTGHSGNTIYF

abundance: NA
v_gene: TRBV5-6
j_gene: TRBJ2-7
CDR3aa: CASSPIGISEQYF

abundance: NA
v_gene: TRBV28
j_gene: TRBJ1-5
CDR3aa: CASSLFRQPQHF

abundance: NA
v_gene: TRBV12-5
j_gene: TRBJ1-1
CDR3aa: CASGRDGTEAFF

abundance: NA
v_gene: TRBV7-2
j_gene: TRBJ1-6
CDR3aa: CASSLDKGNYNSPLHF

abundance: few
v_gene: TRBV4-3
j_gene: TRBJ1-3
CDR3aa: CASSQDSTSGNTIYF

abundance: NA
v_gene: TRBV7-9
j_gene: TRBJ1-3
CDR3aa: CASSLWGLSSGNTIYF

abundance: NA
v_gene: TRBV21-1
j_gene: TRBJ1-2
CDR3aa: CASSKGRGTADRGHGYTF

abundance: NA
v_gene: TRBV7-3
j_gene: TRBJ1-2
CDR3aa: CASSPWGGDLTF

abundance: once
v_gene: TRBV27
j_gene: TRBJ1-6
CDR3aa: CASSTDRDVSPLHF

abundance: NA
v_gene: TRBV2
j_gene: TRBJ1-1
CDR3aa: CASSVIRGVTEAFF

abundance: NA
v_gene: TRBV6-5
j_gene: TRBJ2-7
CDR3aa: CASLAKGGVEQYF

abundance: once
v_gene: TRBV5-4
j_gene: TRBJ1-3
CDR3aa: CASSLAERGWRRSSGNTIYF

abundance: once
v_gene: TRBV19
j_gene: TRBJ2-2
CDR3aa: CASSIPAGELFF

abundance: once
v_gene: TRBV7-2
j_gene: TRBJ1-4
CDR3aa: CASSAAGDEKLFF

abundance: NA
v_gene: TRBV3-1/TRBV3-2
j_gene: TRBJ1-2
CDR3aa: CASSLPMGPGGGGYTF

abundance: few
v_gene: TRBV29-1
j_gene: TRBJ1-2
CDR3aa: CSVDVVVQGVWGYTF

abundance: NA
v_gene: TRBV27
j_gene: TRBJ2-2
CDR3aa: CASSLRKGGNTGELFF